These 29 T cell receptor beta chains originate from one sample sequenced in a study of blood T cell repertoires in COVID-19. Sequenced by immunoSEQ multiplex PCR; TCRdb stores in-frame clones only, minus some. The sample includes around 270,000 clones, about 89% seen only once; the top ten take approximately 0.84%. Specimen: peripheral blood. The receptors originated from a man younger than 40 with acute or convalescent COVID-19.

The J gene is TRBJ2-7, the V gene TRBV2; tentative D call: TRBD1 (6 bases). Germline V gene sequence: CDR1 SNHLY, CDR2 FYNNEI. Trimming pared 4 bases from V and 2 bases from J, leaving 9 bases between. This CDR3 has 13 amino acids. The chain's CDR3 is CASSVGQTYEQYF. The CDR3 DNA is TGTGCCAGCAGTGTCGGACAGACCTACGAGCAGTACTTC.

This chain links TRBV19 with TRBJ1-2; D unresolved. Germline loops: CDR1 LNHDA, CDR2 SQIVND (reference sequence). The CDR3 length is 13 residues. The V and J ends lost 1 base and 4 bases respectively, with 7 bases between them. This CDR3 is CASSIGQIYGYTF. The DNA for the CDR3 is TGTGCCAGTAGTATAGGACAAATCTATGGCTACACCTTC. Combining the CDR3 with reference TRBV19 and TRBJ1-2 gives the whole variable domain DGGITQSPKYLFRKEGQNVTLSCEQNLNHDAMYWYRQDPGQGLRLIYYSQIVNDFQKGDIAEGYSVSREKKESFPLTVTSAQKNPTAFYLCASSIGQIYGYTFGSGTRLTVV.

The chain links TRBV4-1 to TRBJ1-6; 7 positions agree with TRBD1. J gave up 5 bases and V 0 bases, and 7 bases lay outside the gene matches. Germline lookup yields CDR1 MGHRA and CDR2 YSYEKL. The CDR3 covers 17 residues. The CDR3 reads CASSQDQRGTDNSPLHF. The CDR3 region has the DNA TGCGCCAGCAGCCAAGACCAAAGGGGGACAGATAATTCACCCCTCCACTTT.

This chain uses TRBV30 with TRBJ2-5; D is ambiguous. Trimming took off 2 bases at V and 5 bases at J, with 6 bases between the two ends. Per the germline V gene, CDR1 is GTSNPN and CDR2 is SVGIG (reference sequence). The CDR3 is 11 amino acids. The chain's CDR3 is CAWSKAETQYF. The CDR3, as DNA: TGTGCCTGGAGTAAAGCTGAGACCCAGTACTTC. Combining the CDR3 with reference TRBV30 and TRBJ2-5 gives the whole variable domain SQTIHQWPATLVQPVGSPLSLECTVEGTSNPNLYWYRQAAGRGLQLLFYSVGIGQISSEVPQNLSASRPQDRQFILSSKKLLLSDSGFYLCAWSKAETQYFGPGTRLLVL.

The rearrangement uses TRBV7-2 and TRBJ2-7; tentatively, D is TRBD2 (6 bases). This CDR3 has 14 residues. Germline values: CDR1 SGHTA, CDR2 FQGNSA. V gave up 5 bases and J gave up 2 bases, with 13 bases separating them. CDR3 protein: CASSKDYSTYEQYF. The CDR3 bases are TGTGCCAGCAGCAAGGACTACTCCACCTACGAGCAGTACTTC.

V gene TRBV30 combines with J gene TRBJ1-1; D gene unclear. The CDR3 is 11 residues long. Germline loops: CDR1 GTSNPN, CDR2 SVGIG (reference sequence). V dropped 5 bases and J dropped 9 bases, with 13 bases sitting between them. CDR3: CAWGPEGKAFF. The CDR3 nucleotides are TGTGCCTGGGGACCCGAGGGAAAAGCTTTCTTT.

The V gene is TRBV19, the J gene TRBJ1-2, with TRBD1 matching over 9 bases. The junction had 8 bases not matched to a gene; V was cut back by 0 bases and J by 6 bases. This CDR3 is built from 16 residues. Germline CDR1 LNHDA, CDR2 SQIVND (reference sequence). CDR3 sequence reads: CASSIEFGTGIHGYTF. DNA for the CDR3: TGTGCCAGTAGTATAGAGTTCGGGACAGGGATCCATGGCTACACCTTC.

The sample holds one count of this clone. At one boundary the junction diverges from the germline segment, which might be a read error. This chain joins TRBV30 and TRBJ1-1; weak D call: TRBD1 (5 bases). The CDR3 sequence is 11 residues long. CDR1 is GTSNPN and CDR2 is SVGIG in the germline V gene (reference sequence). In DNA, the CDR3 is TGTGCCCTGGGTCGTGGGGCTGATGCTTTCTTT. Amino acids: CALGRGADAFF.

The V call is TRBV7-2, the J call TRBJ2-7, with a tentative D call TRBD1 (6 bases). The CDR3 consists of 14 residues. The germline V and J ends were trimmed by 3 bases and 6 bases, with 15 bases remaining between them. Germline assignment: CDR1 SGHTA and CDR2 FQGNSA. CDR3 residues: CASSFMGAQREQYF. CDR3 bases: TGTGCCAGCAGCTTCATGGGGGCCCAACGCGAGCAGTACTTC.

V and J are TRBV2 and TRBJ1-1; 8 bases align to TRBD1. V shed 7 bases, J shed 6 bases, and the junction held 7 bases outside the gene matches. This CDR3 is 13 amino acids long. The germline gives CDR1 SNHLY, CDR2 FYNNEI. The DNA of the CDR3 is TGTGCCAGCAACGGACAGGGAGCGGCTGAAGCTTTCTTT. Residues: CASNGQGAAEAFF.

This chain uses TRBV19 with TRBJ2-7; D possibly corresponds to TRBD1 (5 bases). Germline CDR1 reads LNHDA; CDR2 reads SQIVND (reference sequence). The CDR3 sequence is 13 residues long. V gave up 2 bases and J gave up 3 bases, with 8 bases separating them. The CDR3 protein is CASSINRFYEQYF. DNA for the CDR3: TGTGCCAGTAGTATAAACAGGTTCTACGAGCAGTACTTC.

This sequence joins TRBV4-1 and TRBJ1-2, with 11 bases that match TRBD1. The V gene end was trimmed by 4 bases and the J gene end by 0 bases; junction bases not matched to a gene: 4. The CDR3 sequence is 16 residues long. Germline CDR1 MGHRA, CDR2 YSYEKL. DNA of the CDR3: TGCGCCAGCAGCCGTCCGGGACAGGGGGCTAACTATGGCTACACCTTC. This sequence encodes CASSRPGQGANYGYTF.

The chain couples TRBV7-9 to TRBJ1-1; D not certain. Germline CDR1 and CDR2: SEHNR and FQNEAQ (reference sequence). The CDR3 is 13 amino acids. The ends were cut back, 1 base at V and 2 bases at J, with 5 bases in the middle. The CDR3 DNA sequence: TGTGCCAGCAGCTTAGAGAGAAACACTGAAGCTTTCTTT. It codes for CASSLERNTEAFF. Full variable domain (remainder filled in from reference TRBV7-9 and TRBJ1-1): DTGVSQNPRHKITKRGQNVTFRCDPISEHNRLYWYRQTLGQGPEFLTYFQNEAQLEKSRLLSDRFSAERPKGSFSTLEIQRTEQGDSAMYLCASSLERNTEAFFGQGTRLTVV.

The gene calls are TRBV28 and TRBJ1-2; a possible D gene is TRBD1 (5 bases). This CDR3 is 16 amino acids long. Trimming shortened V by 1 base and J by 2 bases, and 14 bases separated the two germline ends. Germline assignment: CDR1 MDHEN and CDR2 SYDVKM. In DNA form, the CDR3 reads TGTGCCAGCAGTTTATCGTGGGTGGGGCAGAACTATGGCTACACCTTC. The encoded protein is CASSLSWVGQNYGYTF.

The chain carries TRBV5-1 and TRBJ2-1; the D is unclear. The germline V gene has CDR1 SGHRS and CDR2 YFSETQ. CDR3 size: 12 residues. The V gene lost 4 bases and the J gene lost 9 bases, with 11 bases spanning the gap. The CDR3 sequence: CASSHSGTEQFF. Here the CDR3 DNA reads TGCGCCAGCAGCCATTCGGGTACTGAGCAGTTCTTC.

V usage is TRBV30 and J usage is TRBJ2-6; 7 positions match TRBD1. This CDR3 has 13 residues. Germline V gives CDR1 GTSNPN, CDR2 SVGIG (reference sequence). The V segment lost 5 bases and the J segment 2 bases; nucleotides outside the gene matches: 0. The CDR3: CAWDRAGANVLTF. Here the CDR3 DNA reads TGTGCCTGGGACAGGGCTGGGGCCAACGTCCTGACTTTC.

The rearrangement uses TRBV5-1 and TRBJ2-6; TRBD1 aligns across 7 bases. Germline V lookup: CDR1 SGHRS, CDR2 YFSETQ. V lost 5 bases, J lost 2 bases, and 4 bases stayed unmatched. CDR3 length: 15 amino acids. For the CDR3, the DNA is TGCGCCAGCAGATTGACAGGGACTGGGGCCAACGTCCTGACTTTC. Protein sequence: CASRLTGTGANVLTF.

The chain has TRBV1 and TRBJ2-7; the listed D gene, TRBD1, was not tested against the DNA. TRBV1 is a recognized pseudogene. CDR3 length equals 13 residues. CDR3 sequence reads: CTSTWHPPYEQYF. The DNA for the CDR3 is TGCACCAGCACCTGGCACCCGCCCTACGAGCAGTACTTC.

This clone appeared a few times. V is TRBV28 and J is TRBJ2-2; TRBD2 is a possible D gene (5 bases). There are 14 residues in the CDR3. Deletions cut 3 bases from V and 5 bases from J, with 10 bases between. CDR1 is MDHEN and CDR2 is SYDVKM in the germline V gene. CDR3: CASSFAGRTGELFF. For the CDR3, the DNA is TGTGCCAGCAGTTTCGCGGGTCGGACCGGGGAGCTGTTTTTT. Full variable domain (missing parts from reference TRBV28 and TRBJ2-2): DVKVTQSSRYLVKRTGEKVFLECVQDMDHENMFWYRQDPGLGLRLIYFSYDVKMKEKGDIPEGYSVSREKKERFSLILESASTNQTSMYLCASSFAGRTGELFFGEGSRLTVL.

In its sample, this clone was seen once. The CDR3 nucleotides are TGTGCCAGCAGCTTGGATGGACACAGGGAGGGGTACTATGGCTACACCTTC. As protein: CASSLDGHREGYYGYTF. The chain combines TRBV5-8 with TRBJ1-2; D is possibly TRBD1 (6 bases). V was pared by 0 bases and J by 3 bases, with 18 bases between. Germline CDR1 SGHTS, CDR2 YDEGEE. This CDR3 spans 17 amino acids.

J is TRBJ2-5 and V is TRBV11-2; 9 bases align to TRBD2. Germline V gene sequence: CDR1 SGHAT, CDR2 FQNNGV. Trimming cost V 5 bases and J 2 bases; bases outside gene matches: 3. This CDR3 has 14 amino acids. CDR3 nucleotide sequence: TGTGCCAGCAGCCCGGGACTAGCACAAGAGACCCAGTACTTC. Encoded protein: CASSPGLAQETQYF.

The chain employs TRBV27 and TRBJ1-4, with D uncertain. From germline, CDR1 is MNHEY and CDR2 SMNVEV (reference sequence). The CDR3 is made up of 13 amino acids. V dropped 8 bases and J dropped 5 bases, with 12 bases sitting between them. The CDR3 bases are TGTGCCAGCCGGGATGCCTTAAATGAAAAACTGTTTTTT. Translation gives CASRDALNEKLFF.

The chain has TRBV9 and TRBJ1-1; D call uncertain. In germline, CDR1 is SGDLS, CDR2 YYNGEE. The CDR3 totals 12 residues. V was pared by 5 bases and J by 12 bases, with 17 bases between. The CDR3 sequence is CASSGDSGKTFF. CDR3 nucleotides: TGTGCCAGCAGTGGTGATTCCGGGAAGACTTTCTTT.

J is TRBJ2-1 and V is TRBV7-3, with D possibly TRBD2 on 6 matching bases. Germline V gene lookup returns CDR1 SGHTA and CDR2 FQGTGA. The CDR3 consists of 14 residues. The V gene lost 4 bases and the J gene lost 7 bases, with 14 bases spanning the gap. DNA for the CDR3: TGTGCCAGCAGCTCCGGGACTCCCCCTAATGAGCAGTTCTTC. Translated, it gives CASSSGTPPNEQFF.

The chain uses TRBV3-1 (or the pseudogene TRBV3-2) and TRBJ1-6, with 9 positions matching TRBD1. V was pared by 5 bases and J by 10 bases, with 9 bases of the junction left unmatched. Germline V gene sequence: CDR1 LGHDT, CDR2 YNNKEL (reference sequence). This CDR3 is 15 amino acids long. The CDR3, as DNA: TGTGCCAGCAGCTTGCCGGGACAGGGTTGGTCACCCCTCCACTTT. Translating it yields CASSLPGQGWSPLHF.

This clone appeared a few times. The V and J genes are TRBV28 and TRBJ1-4, with 9 bases identical to TRBD1. V was clipped by 3 bases and J by 5 bases; unmatched bases: 7. The CDR3 is 16 amino acids. Per germline, CDR1 MDHEN and CDR2 SYDVKM. This CDR3 is CASSFTGGPLNEKLFF. DNA for the CDR3: TGTGCCAGCAGTTTTACAGGGGGCCCGCTAAATGAAAAACTGTTTTTT.

The chain is built from TRBV18 and TRBJ1-5; D unclear. V gave up 5 bases and J gave up 4 bases, with 9 bases separating them. Germline CDR1 and CDR2: KGHSH and LQKENI. The CDR3 contains 13 residues. CDR3 protein: CASSEYGNQPQHF. The CDR3 nucleotides are TGTGCCAGCTCAGAGTACGGTAATCAGCCCCAGCATTTT.

V and J are TRBV5-6 and TRBJ1-2; TRBD1 matches at 7 bases. V was pared by 4 bases and J by 4 bases, with 10 bases of the junction left unmatched. The CDR3 length is 15 residues. Germline V gene data show CDR1 as SGHDT and CDR2 as YYEEEE. CDR3 nucleotides: TGTGCCAGCAGCGGCTCAGAACAGGGGCTCTATGGCTACACCTTC. The encoded protein is CASSGSEQGLYGYTF.

The chain uses TRBV5-1 and TRBJ2-6; tentative D call: TRBD2 (6 bases). Between the trimmed V and J ends, which lost 0 bases and 6 bases, there was a span of 10 bases. CDR1 and CDR2 (germline): SGHRS, YFSETQ. There are 15 residues in the CDR3. DNA for the CDR3: TGCGCCAGCAGCTTGGGGGGGACTGAGGCCAACGTCCTGACTTTC. Amino acid sequence: CASSLGGTEANVLTF.